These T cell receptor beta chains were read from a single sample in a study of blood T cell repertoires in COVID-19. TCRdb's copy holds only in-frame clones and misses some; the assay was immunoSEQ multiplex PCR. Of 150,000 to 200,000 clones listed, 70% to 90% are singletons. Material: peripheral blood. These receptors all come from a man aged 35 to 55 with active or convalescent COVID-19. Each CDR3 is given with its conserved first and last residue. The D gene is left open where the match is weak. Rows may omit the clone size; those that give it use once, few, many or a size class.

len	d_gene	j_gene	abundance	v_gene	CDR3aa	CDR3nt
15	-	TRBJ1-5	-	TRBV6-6	CASSYSGEGNQPQHF	TGTGCCAGCAGTTACTCAGGGGAAGGGAATCAGCCCCAGCATTTT
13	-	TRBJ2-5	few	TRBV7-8	CASSLLQGETQYF	TGTGCCAGCAGTCTATTACAGGGAGAGACCCAGTACTTC
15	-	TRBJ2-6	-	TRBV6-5	CASSSAGSGANVLTF	TGTGCCAGCAGTTCCGCAGGGTCTGGGGCCAACGTCCTGACTTTC
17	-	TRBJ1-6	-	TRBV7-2	CASSLAPRGSYNSPLHF	TGTGCCAGCAGCTTAGCCCCCCGGGGCTCCTATAATTCACCCCTCCACTTT
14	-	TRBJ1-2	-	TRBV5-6	CASSVPRQVYGYTF	TGTGCCAGCAGCGTACCCAGACAGGTTTATGGCTACACCTTC
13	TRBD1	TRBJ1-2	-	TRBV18	CASSTGDRGGYTF	TGTGCCAGCTCTACGGGGGACAGGGGAGGCTACACCTTC
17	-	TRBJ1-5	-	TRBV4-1	CASSQGPTASGNQPQHF	TGCGCCAGCAGCCAAGGTCCGACGGCCAGCGGCAATCAGCCCCAGCATTTT
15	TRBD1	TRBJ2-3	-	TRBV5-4	CASSFLQGDADTQYF	TGTGCCAGCAGCTTTCTTCAGGGGGATGCAGATACGCAGTATTTT
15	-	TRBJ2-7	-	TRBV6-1	CASSEPRQTHYEQYF	TGTGCCAGCAGTGAACCTAGACAGACCCACTACGAGCAGTACTTC
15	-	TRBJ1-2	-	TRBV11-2	CASSLGVAGLYGYTF	TGTGCCAGCAGCTTAGGTGTGGCGGGATTGTATGGCTACACCTTC
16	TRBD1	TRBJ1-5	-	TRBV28	CASSFPLNRGTLAQHF	TGTGCCAGCAGTTTCCCATTGAACAGGGGGACTTTGGCCCAGCATTTT
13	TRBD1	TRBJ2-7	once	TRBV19	CASGVQGMGEQYF	TGTGCCAGTGGGGTACAGGGGATGGGCGAGCAGTACTTC
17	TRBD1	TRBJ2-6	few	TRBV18	CASSPKTGGTGANVLTF	TGTGCCAGCTCACCCAAGACAGGGGGGACTGGGGCCAACGTCCTGACTTTC
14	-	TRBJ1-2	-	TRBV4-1	CASSQDPMNYGYTF	TGCGCCAGCAGCCAAGATCCCATGAACTATGGCTACACCTTC
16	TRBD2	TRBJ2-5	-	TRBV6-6	CASSGTSGGAIETQYF	TGTGCCAGCAGTGGCACTAGCGGGGGGGCAATAGAGACCCAGTACTTC
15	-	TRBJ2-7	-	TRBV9	CASSVGTDSFYEQYF	TGTGCCAGCAGCGTAGGGACAGACTCATTCTACGAGCAGTACTTC
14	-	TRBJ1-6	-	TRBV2	CASSGGPSNSPLHF	TGTGCCAGCAGCGGGGGACCTAGTAATTCACCCCTCCACTTT
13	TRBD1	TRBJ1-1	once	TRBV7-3	CASSLDRATEAFF	TGTGCCAGCAGCCTCGACAGGGCCACTGAAGCTTTCTTT
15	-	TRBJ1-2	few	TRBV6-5	CASGQGSTLSYGYTF	TGTGCCAGCGGGCAGGGGTCAACGTTATCCTATGGCTACACCTTC
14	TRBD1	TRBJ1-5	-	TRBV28	CASRRDSLKQPQHF	TGTGCCAGCAGGCGGGACAGTCTTAAGCAGCCCCAGCATTTT
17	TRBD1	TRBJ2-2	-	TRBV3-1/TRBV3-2	CASSQVGDRGHAGELFF	TGTGCCAGCAGCCAAGTCGGGGACAGGGGGCACGCCGGGGAGCTGTTTTTT
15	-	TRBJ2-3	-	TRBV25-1	CASQPQTVYTDTQYF	TGTGCCAGCCAGCCACAGACGGTTTACACAGATACGCAGTATTTT
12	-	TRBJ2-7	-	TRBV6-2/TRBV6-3	CASSVGTYEQYF	TGTGCCAGCAGCGTCGGGACCTACGAGCAGTACTTC
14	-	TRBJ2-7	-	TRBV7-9	CASSLKVDSYEQYF	TGTGCCAGCAGCTTAAAGGTAGACAGCTACGAGCAGTACTTC
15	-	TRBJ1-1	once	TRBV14	CASSQINQIGTEAFF	TGTGCCAGCAGCCAAATAAATCAAATCGGGACTGAAGCTTTCTTT
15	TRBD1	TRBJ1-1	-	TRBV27	CASSPRTGEVTEAFF	TGTGCCAGCAGTCCCCGGACAGGGGAGGTCACTGAAGCTTTCTTT
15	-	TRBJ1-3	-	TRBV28	CASRPPRAAGNTIYF	TGTGCCAGCAGGCCCCCCAGGGCCGCTGGAAACACCATATATTTT
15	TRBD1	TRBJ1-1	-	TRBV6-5	CASRPFRGQGTEAFF	TGTGCCAGCAGGCCTTTCAGGGGGCAAGGAACTGAAGCTTTCTTT
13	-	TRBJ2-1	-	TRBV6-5	CASSPSGGYEQFF	TGTGCCAGCAGCCCCTCGGGTGGGTATGAGCAGTTCTTC
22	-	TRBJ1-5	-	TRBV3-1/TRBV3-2	CASSPEGGTRSPPEVLNQPQHF	TGTGCCAGCAGCCCTGAGGGAGGGACACGGAGTCCACCTGAGGTCCTCAATCAGCCCCAGCATTTT
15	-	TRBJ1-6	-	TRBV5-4	CASSLEGVVDSPLHF	TGTGCCAGCAGCTTGGAAGGGGTGGTTGATTCACCCCTCCACTTT
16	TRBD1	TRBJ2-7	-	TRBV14	CASSQGSGQGLGEQYF	TGTGCCAGCAGCCAAGGCTCGGGACAGGGGTTGGGGGAGCAGTACTTC
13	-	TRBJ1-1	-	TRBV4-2	CASSQAGATEAFF	TGTGCCAGCAGCCAAGCAGGGGCCACTGAAGCTTTCTTT
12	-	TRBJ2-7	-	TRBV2	CARYRRPYEQYF	TGTGCCAGGTACAGGCGACCCTACGAGCAGTACTTC
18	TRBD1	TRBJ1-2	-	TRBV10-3	CAISPSQDRELLNYGYTF	TGTGCCATCAGCCCCTCCCAGGACAGGGAGCTTCTTAACTATGGCTACACCTTC
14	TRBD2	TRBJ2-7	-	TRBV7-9	CASSLGGGPYEQYF	TGTGCCAGCAGCTTAGGCGGGGGTCCCTACGAGCAGTACTTC
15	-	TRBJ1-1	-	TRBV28	CASSLVPGLNTEAFF	TGTGCCAGCAGTTTAGTCCCAGGACTTAACACTGAAGCTTTCTTT
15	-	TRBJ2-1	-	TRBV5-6	CASSPGTLHGNEQFF	TGTGCCAGCAGCCCCGGGACACTTCATGGTAATGAGCAGTTCTTC
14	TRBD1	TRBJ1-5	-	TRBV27	CASSSGTGYQPQHF	TGTGCCAGCAGTTCCGGGACAGGGTATCAGCCCCAGCATTTT
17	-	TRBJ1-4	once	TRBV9	CASSVGAGVVAKEKLFF	TGTGCCAGCAGCGTAGGGGCAGGGGTTGTGGCCAAGGAAAAACTGTTTTTT
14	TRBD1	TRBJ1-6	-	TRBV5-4	CASSLVGQKSPLHF	TGTGCCAGCAGCTTGGTGGGACAGAAGTCACCCCTCCACTTT
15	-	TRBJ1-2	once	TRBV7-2	CASSLDLSYGYGYTF	TGTGCCAGCAGCTTAGACCTGAGCTATGGCTATGGCTACACCTTC
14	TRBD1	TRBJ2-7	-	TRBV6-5	CASRPGTGRYEQYF	TGTGCCAGCAGACCCGGGACAGGGAGGTACGAGCAGTACTTC